These 7 T cell receptor beta chains came from one sample sequenced in a study of beta chain features in type 1 diabetes. Isolated RNA was reverse transcribed in full, so expressed TCRB transcripts were sequenced. TCRdb's copy holds only in-frame clones and misses some; the assay was immunoSEQ multiplex PCR. The top ten hold roughly 0.024% of the sample, which has some 270,000 clones, 13% to 15% seen once. Source material: naive CD4+ T cells from blood. All receptors come from a woman aged 40 to 50 in good health.

The gene calls are TRBV7-2 and TRBJ1-6; the D gene is possibly TRBD1 (6 bases). The CDR3 is 14 residues long. Trimming stripped 4 bases from V and 14 bases from J, with 18 bases between. Germline-derived CDR1 and CDR2 are SGHTA and FQGNSA. CDR3 loop: CASSSTQGLASLHF. The CDR3 DNA reads as TGTGCCAGCAGCTCGACCCAGGGGTTAGCATCCCTCCACTTT.

This clone was picked up a small number of times. The chain uses TRBV19 and TRBJ2-1, with TRBD1 identical over 7 bases. The CDR3 length is 13 residues. Germline V gene sequence: CDR1 LNHDA, CDR2 SQIVND (reference sequence). The V and J ends lost 6 bases and 12 bases, in that order; junction bases with no gene match: 11. For the CDR3, the DNA is TGTGCCAGTAGCAACGGACAGGCGAAAACGCAGTTCTTC. Amino acids: CASSNGQAKTQFF.

This clone appeared a few times. This chain uses TRBV4-1 with TRBJ2-3, with 9 bases identical to TRBD2. This CDR3 contains 16 residues. Trimming took 1 base from V and 1 from J; bases not matched to a gene: 3. Germline CDR1 and CDR2: MGHRA and YSYEKL. The CDR3, as DNA: TGCGCCAGCAGCCAAGTCAGACTAGCGGGCACAGATACGCAGTATTTT. Translated, it gives CASSQVRLAGTDTQYF.

This clone has only a few counts. The chain links TRBV7-2 to TRBJ1-2, with D unresolved. V lost 2 bases and J 8 bases, leaving 9 bases between the germline ends. The V gene's germline CDR1 is SGHTA and CDR2 FQGNSA. The CDR3 is made up of 12 amino acids. In DNA form, the CDR3 reads TGTGCCAGCAGCTTAATGGGGAGCGGCTACACCTTC. Its translation: CASSLMGSGYTF. Full variable domain (rest looked up from reference TRBV7-2 and TRBJ1-2): GAGVSQSPSNKVTEKGKDVELRCDPISGHTALYWYRQSLGQGLEFLIYFQGNSAPDKSGLPSDRFSAERTGGSVSTLTIQRTQQEDSAVYLCASSLMGSGYTFGSGTRLTVV.

V gene TRBV18 combines with J gene TRBJ2-7; D call uncertain. The CDR3 covers 16 residues. V gave up 0 bases and J gave up 0 bases, with 12 bases separating them. CDR1 KGHSH and CDR2 LQKENI come from the germline V gene. Written as DNA, the CDR3 is TGTGCCAGCTCACCACCGGGCAGAGTTAGCTCCTACGAGCAGTACTTC. This codes for CASSPPGRVSSYEQYF.

The chain has TRBV2 and TRBJ2-2, with D possibly being TRBD1 (5 bases). The CDR3 loop spans 15 amino acids. Germline CDR1 reads SNHLY; CDR2 reads FYNNEI. V lost 2 bases, J lost 5 bases, and 12 bases lay in between. In nucleotides, the CDR3 is TGTGCCAGCAGTGAATTCAGGGTGTCGACCGGGGAGCTGTTTTTT. Protein product: CASSEFRVSTGELFF.

This clone came up once. V usage is TRBV7-8 and J usage is TRBJ2-2; 9 bases are a match to TRBD2. The V and J ends lost 5 bases and 5 bases, in that order; junction bases with no gene match: 9. The CDR3 totals 16 residues. CDR1 and CDR2 (germline): SGHVS, FQNEAQ. CDR3 DNA: TGTGCCAGCAGCCCAAGCCGGCTAGCGGGGACCGGGGAGCTGTTTTTT. It codes for CASSPSRLAGTGELFF.